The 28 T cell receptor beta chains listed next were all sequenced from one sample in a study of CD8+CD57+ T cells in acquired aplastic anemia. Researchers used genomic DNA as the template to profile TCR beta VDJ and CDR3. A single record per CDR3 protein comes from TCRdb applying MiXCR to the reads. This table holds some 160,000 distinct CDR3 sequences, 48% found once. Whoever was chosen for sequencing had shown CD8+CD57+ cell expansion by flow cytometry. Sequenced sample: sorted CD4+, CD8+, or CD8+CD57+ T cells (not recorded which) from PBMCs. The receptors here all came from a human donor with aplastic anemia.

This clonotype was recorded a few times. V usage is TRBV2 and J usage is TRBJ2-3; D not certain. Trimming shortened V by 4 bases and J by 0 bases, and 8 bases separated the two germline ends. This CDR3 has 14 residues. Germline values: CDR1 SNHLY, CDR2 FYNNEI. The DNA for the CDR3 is TGTGCCAGCAGTGGACTCACTAGCACAGATACGCAGTATTTT. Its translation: CASSGLTSTDTQYF.

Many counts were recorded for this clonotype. In nucleotides, the CDR3 is TGTGCCAGCAGATTAACAGGCCAAGAGACCCAGTACTTC. Protein product: CASRLTGQETQYF. The chain couples TRBV7-9 to TRBJ2-5; D perhaps matches TRBD1 (5 bases). This CDR3 is built from 13 residues. Germline values: CDR1 SEHNR, CDR2 FQNEAQ (reference sequence). Trimming took off 6 bases at V and 1 base at J, with 9 bases between the two ends.

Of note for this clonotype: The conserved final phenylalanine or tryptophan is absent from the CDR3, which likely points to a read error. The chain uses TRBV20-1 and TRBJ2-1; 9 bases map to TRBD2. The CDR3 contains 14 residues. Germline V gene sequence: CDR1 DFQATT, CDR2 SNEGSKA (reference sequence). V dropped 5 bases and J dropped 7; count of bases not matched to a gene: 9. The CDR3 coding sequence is TGCAGTGCTCTCGCGGGGGGGCCTGGGAATGAGCAGTTCTCC. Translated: CSALAGGPGNEQFS.

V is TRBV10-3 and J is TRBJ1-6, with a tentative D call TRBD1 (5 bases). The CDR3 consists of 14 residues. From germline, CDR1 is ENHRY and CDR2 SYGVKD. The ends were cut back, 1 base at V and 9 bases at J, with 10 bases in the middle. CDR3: CAISELRGGSPLHF. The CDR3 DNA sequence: TGTGCCATCAGTGAGTTAAGGGGCGGTTCACCCCTCCACTTT.

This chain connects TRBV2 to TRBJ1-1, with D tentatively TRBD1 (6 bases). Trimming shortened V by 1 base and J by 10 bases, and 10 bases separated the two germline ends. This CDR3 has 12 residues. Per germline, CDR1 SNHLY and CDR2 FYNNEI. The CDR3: CASSEDRAGAFF. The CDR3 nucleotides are TGTGCCAGCAGTGAAGACAGGGCGGGAGCTTTCTTT.

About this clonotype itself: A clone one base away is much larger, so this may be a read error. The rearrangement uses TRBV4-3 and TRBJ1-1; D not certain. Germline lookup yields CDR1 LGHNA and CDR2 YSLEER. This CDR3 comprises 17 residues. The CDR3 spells CASSTEMGWVSNAEAFF. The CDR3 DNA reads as TGCGCCAGCAGCACCGAGATGGGGTGGGTTTCGAACGCTGAAGCTTTCTTT.

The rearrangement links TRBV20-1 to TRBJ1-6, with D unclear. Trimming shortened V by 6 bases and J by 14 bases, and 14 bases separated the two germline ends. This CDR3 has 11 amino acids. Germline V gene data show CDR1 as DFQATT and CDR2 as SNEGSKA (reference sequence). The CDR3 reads CSARGRGTLHF. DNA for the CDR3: TGCAGTGCCCGAGGGCGGGGAACCCTCCACTTT.

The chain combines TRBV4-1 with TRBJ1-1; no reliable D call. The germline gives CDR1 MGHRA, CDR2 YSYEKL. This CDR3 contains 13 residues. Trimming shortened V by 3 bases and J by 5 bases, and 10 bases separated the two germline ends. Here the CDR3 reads CASSQVWQTEAFF. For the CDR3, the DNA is TGCGCCAGCAGCCAGGTTTGGCAAACTGAAGCTTTCTTT.

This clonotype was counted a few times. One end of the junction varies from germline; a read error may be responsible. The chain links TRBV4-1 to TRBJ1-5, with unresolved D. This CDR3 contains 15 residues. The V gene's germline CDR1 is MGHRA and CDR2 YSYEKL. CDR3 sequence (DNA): TGCGCCAACAGCCAAGAATCCAGTAGCAATCAGCCCCAGCATTTT. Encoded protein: CANSQESSSNQPQHF.

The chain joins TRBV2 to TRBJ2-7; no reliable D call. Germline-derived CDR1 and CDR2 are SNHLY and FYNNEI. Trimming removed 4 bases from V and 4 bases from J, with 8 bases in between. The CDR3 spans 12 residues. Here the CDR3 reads CASSGNRYEQYF. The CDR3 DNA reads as TGTGCCAGCAGTGGTAATCGGTACGAGCAGTACTTC. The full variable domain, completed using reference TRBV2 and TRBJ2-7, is EPEVTQTPSHQVTQMGQEVILRCVPISNHLYFYWYRQILGQKVEFLVSFYNNEISEKSEIFDDQFSVERPDGSNFTLKIRSTKLEDSAMYFCASSGNRYEQYFGPGTRLTVT.

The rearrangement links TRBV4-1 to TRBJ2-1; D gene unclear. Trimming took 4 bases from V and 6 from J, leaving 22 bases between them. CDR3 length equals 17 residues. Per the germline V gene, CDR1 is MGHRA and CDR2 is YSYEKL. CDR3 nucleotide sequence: TGCGCCAGCAGCCCCTTACCCCCACGGGCTTTCATCAATGAGCAGTTCTTC. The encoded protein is CASSPLPPRAFINEQFF.

The CDR3 DNA is TGTGCCAGCAGCCCCAGGGACACCGGGGAGCTGTTTTTT. Residues: CASSPRDTGELFF. The rearrangement uses TRBV7-3 and TRBJ2-2; tentatively, D is TRBD1 (5 bases). The germline V gene has CDR1 SGHTA and CDR2 FQGTGA. Trimming stripped 5 bases from V and 3 bases from J, with 7 bases between. The CDR3 has 13 amino acids.

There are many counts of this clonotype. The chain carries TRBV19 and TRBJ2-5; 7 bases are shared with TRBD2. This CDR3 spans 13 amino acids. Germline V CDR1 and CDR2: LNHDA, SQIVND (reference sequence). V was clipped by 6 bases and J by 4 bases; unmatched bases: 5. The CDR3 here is CASSMTSRETQYF. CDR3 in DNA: TGTGCCAGTAGCATGACTAGCAGAGAGACCCAGTACTTC. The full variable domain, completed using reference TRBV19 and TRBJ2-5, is DGGITQSPKYLFRKEGQNVTLSCEQNLNHDAMYWYRQDPGQGLRLIYYSQIVNDFQKGDIAEGYSVSREKKESFPLTVTSAQKNPTAFYLCASSMTSRETQYFGPGTRLLVL.

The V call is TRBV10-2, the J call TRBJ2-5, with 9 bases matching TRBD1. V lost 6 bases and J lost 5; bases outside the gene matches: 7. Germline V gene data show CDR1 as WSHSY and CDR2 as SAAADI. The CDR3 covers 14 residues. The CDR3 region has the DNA TGCGCCAGCAGGGAGGGACAGGGTAGGGAGACCCAGTACTTC. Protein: CASREGQGRETQYF.

CDR3 region: CASSESYRADEQYF. The CDR3 DNA reads as TGCGCCAGCAGTGAGAGTTACAGGGCGGACGAGCAGTACTTC. The chain joins TRBV10-1 to TRBJ2-7, with D possibly matching TRBD1 (6 bases). The CDR3 consists of 14 residues. CDR1 WNHNN and CDR2 SYGVQD come from the germline V gene (reference sequence). Trimming left V 2 bases short and J 5 bases short, with 13 bases between.

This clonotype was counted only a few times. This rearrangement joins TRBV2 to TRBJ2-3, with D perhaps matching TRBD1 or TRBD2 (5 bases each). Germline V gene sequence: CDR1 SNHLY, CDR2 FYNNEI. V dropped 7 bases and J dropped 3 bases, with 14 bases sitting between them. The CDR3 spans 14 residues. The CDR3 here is CASKGTAQTDTQYF. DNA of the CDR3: TGTGCCAGCAAAGGGACGGCCCAGACAGATACGCAGTATTTT.

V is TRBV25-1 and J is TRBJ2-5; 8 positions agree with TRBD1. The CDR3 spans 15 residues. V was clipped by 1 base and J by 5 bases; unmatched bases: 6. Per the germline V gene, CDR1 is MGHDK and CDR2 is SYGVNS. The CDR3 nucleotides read TGTGCCAGCAGTGAATGGACAGGGCTTGGGGAGACCCAGTACTTC. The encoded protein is CASSEWTGLGETQYF.

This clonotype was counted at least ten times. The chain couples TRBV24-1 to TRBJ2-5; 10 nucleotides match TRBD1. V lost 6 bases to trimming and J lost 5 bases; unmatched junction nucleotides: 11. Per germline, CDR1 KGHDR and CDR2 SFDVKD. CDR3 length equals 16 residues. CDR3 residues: CATSSWTGGGWETQYF. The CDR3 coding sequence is TGTGCCACCAGTTCTTGGACAGGGGGGGGTTGGGAGACCCAGTACTTC.

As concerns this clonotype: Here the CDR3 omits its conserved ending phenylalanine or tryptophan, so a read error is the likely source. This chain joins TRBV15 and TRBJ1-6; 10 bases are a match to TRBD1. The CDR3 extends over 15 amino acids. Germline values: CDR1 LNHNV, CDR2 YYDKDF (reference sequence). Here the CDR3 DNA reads TGTGCCGCCAGCAGAGGACAGGGGGGGAATTCACCCCTCCACCTT. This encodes CAASRGQGGNSPLHL.

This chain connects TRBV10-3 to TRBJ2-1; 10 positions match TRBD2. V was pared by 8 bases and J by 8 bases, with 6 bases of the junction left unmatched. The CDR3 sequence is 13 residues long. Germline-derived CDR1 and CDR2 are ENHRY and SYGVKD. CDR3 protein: CAIRAGGGDEQFF. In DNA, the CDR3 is TGTGCCATCCGAGCGGGAGGGGGCGATGAGCAGTTCTTC.

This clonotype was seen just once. This CDR3 reads CITSRARVTGELFF. The CDR3 nucleotides are TGTATCACCAGCAGAGCCCGGGTCACCGGGGAGCTGTTTTTT. This chain links TRBV15 with TRBJ2-2; no clear D. This CDR3 contains 14 residues. Germline V gene lookup returns CDR1 LNHNV and CDR2 YYDKDF (reference sequence).

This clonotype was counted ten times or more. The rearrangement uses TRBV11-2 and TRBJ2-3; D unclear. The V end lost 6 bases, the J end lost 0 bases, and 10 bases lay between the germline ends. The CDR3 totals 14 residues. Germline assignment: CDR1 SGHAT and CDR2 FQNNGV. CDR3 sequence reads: CASRSPESTDTQYF. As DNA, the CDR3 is TGTGCCAGCAGGTCCCCGGAAAGCACAGATACGCAGTATTTT.

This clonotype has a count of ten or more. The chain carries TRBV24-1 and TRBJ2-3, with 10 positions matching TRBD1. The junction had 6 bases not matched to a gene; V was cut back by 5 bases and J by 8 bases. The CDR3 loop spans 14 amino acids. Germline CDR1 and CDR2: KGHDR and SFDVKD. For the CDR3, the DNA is TGTGCCACCAGTGGACAGGGGGCAGGAGGTACGCAGTATTTT. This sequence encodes CATSGQGAGGTQYF.

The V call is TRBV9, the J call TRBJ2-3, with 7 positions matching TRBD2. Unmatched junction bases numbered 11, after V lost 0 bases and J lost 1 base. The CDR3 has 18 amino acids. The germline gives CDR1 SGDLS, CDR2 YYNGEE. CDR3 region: CASSVATAGGMGTDTQYF. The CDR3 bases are TGTGCCAGCAGCGTAGCGACGGCCGGGGGGATGGGCACAGATACGCAGTATTTT.

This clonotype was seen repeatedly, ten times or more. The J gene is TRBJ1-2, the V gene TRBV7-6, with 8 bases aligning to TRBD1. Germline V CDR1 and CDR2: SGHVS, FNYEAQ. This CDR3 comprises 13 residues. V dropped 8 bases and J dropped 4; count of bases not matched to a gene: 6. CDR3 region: CASGTGEIYGYTF. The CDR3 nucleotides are TGTGCCAGCGGGACAGGCGAAATCTATGGCTACACCTTC. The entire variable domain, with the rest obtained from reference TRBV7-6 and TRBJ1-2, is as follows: GAGVSQSPRYKVTKRGQDVALRCDPISGHVSLYWYRQALGQGPEFLTYFNYEAQQDKSGLPNDRFSAERPEGSISTLTIQRTEQRDSAMYRCASGTGEIYGYTFGSGTRLTVV.

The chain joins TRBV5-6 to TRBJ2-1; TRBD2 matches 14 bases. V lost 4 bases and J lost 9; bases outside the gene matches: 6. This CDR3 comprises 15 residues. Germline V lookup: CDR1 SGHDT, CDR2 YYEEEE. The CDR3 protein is CASSGGLAGDVEQFF. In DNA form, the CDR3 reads TGTGCCAGCAGCGGGGGACTAGCGGGAGATGTTGAGCAGTTCTTC.

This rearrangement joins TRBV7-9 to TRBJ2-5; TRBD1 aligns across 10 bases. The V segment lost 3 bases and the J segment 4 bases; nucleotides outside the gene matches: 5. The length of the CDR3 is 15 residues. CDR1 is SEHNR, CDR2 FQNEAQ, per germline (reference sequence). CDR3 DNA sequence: TGTGCCAGCAGCTTTGGGACAGGGGTTGGAGAGACCCAGTACTTC. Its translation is CASSFGTGVGETQYF.

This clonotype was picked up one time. CDR3 coding DNA: TGCAGTGCTATGGTTGGGGGTAGAGGGTCAGATACGCAGTATTTT. Its translation: CSAMVGGRGSDTQYF. V and J are TRBV20-1 and TRBJ2-3, with D perhaps assigned TRBD1 or TRBD2 (5 bases each). The CDR3 sequence is 15 residues long. In germline, CDR1 is DFQATT, CDR2 SNEGSKA (reference sequence). V was pared by 4 bases and J by 4 bases, with 18 bases between.